This T cell receptor (beta chain) stems from a study of cytomegalovirus exposure and HLA in healthy donors. Regarding the study as a whole: After further analysis at a later stage, roughly 16,000 TCR beta sequences were associated with HLA alleles at 0.05 false discovery rate.

The germline V gene encodes CDR1 SGHTS and CDR2 YDEGEE. V was clipped by 3 bases and J by 3 bases, with 7 bases between them. The CDR3 has 12 amino acids. Concerning this clone itself: Its target is not known.

The PCR had 60 Vbeta and 13 Jbeta primers. Produced via immunoSEQ multiplex PCR; TCRdb's table is partial and in-frame only. In the table there are fewer than 250,000 clones, 82% of which are singletons. The sequence came from a man aged 35-49 years in good health and CMV-seropositive. Sequencing used PBMCs. This chain links TRBV5-8 with TRBJ2-7; tentatively, D is TRBD1 (5 bases). CDR3 in DNA: TGTGCCAGCAGCTCAGGGCTCTACGAGCAGTACTTC. Protein sequence: CASSSGLYEQYF.